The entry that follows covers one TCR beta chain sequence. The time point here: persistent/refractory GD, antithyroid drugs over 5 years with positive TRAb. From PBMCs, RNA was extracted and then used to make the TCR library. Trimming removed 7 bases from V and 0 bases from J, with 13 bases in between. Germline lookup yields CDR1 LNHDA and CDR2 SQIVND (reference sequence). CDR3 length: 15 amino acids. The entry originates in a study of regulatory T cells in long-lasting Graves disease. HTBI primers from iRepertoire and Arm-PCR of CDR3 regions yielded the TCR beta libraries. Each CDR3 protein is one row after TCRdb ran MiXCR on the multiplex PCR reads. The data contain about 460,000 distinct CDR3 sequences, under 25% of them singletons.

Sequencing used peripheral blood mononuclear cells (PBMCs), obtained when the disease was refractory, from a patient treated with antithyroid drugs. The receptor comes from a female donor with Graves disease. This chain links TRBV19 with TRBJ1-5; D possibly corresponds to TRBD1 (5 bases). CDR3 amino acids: CASKRGGNSNQPQHF. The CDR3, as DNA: TGTGCCAGTAAAAGGGGCGGGAATAGCAATCAGCCCCAGCATTTT.